The 16 T cell receptor beta chains listed next were all sequenced from one sample in a study of control samples from healthy donors and cancer patients. Profiling relied on immunoSEQ multiplex PCR, and the TCRdb table lists in-frame clones only, not all of them. Here the sample spans around 90,000 clones, more than 70% being singletons. Sequences were obtained from blood. The receptor set was obtained from a woman aged 40 to 50 in good health.

This clone was recorded a few times. V and J are TRBV10-3 and TRBJ2-1; D gene uncertain. V lost 0 bases and J lost 0, with 9 bases in between. CDR3 size: 16 residues. Germline values: CDR1 ENHRY, CDR2 SYGVKD. This chain's CDR3 is CAISESMAGSYNEQFF. In DNA, the CDR3 is TGTGCCATCAGTGAGTCGATGGCAGGCTCCTACAATGAGCAGTTCTTC.

This clone turned up a few times. The V gene is TRBV5-5, the J gene TRBJ1-4, with no clear D. This CDR3 contains 15 residues. CDR1 is SGHKS, CDR2 YYEKEE, per germline (reference sequence). V lost 2 bases, J lost 3 bases, and 11 bases lay in between. CDR3 in amino acids: CASSFSSGSNEKLFF. CDR3 bases: TGTGCCAGCAGCTTCTCTTCGGGTTCTAATGAAAAACTGTTTTTT.

The chain recombines TRBV5-6 with TRBJ2-3, with TRBD1 identical over 8 bases. The CDR3 has 15 residues. V lost 4 bases and J lost 3; bases outside the gene matches: 7. Germline CDR1 and CDR2: SGHDT and YYEEEE. The DNA of the CDR3 is TGTGCCAGCAGCCCCGGACAGGGAGAAACAGATACGCAGTATTTT. This encodes CASSPGQGETDTQYF.

This clone was picked up one time. The rearrangement links TRBV3-1 (or the pseudogene TRBV3-2) to TRBJ1-1, with 7 bases lining up with TRBD1. Trimming took 0 bases from V and 3 from J; bases not matched to a gene: 10. This CDR3 has 17 residues. Germline V gene sequence: CDR1 LGHDT, CDR2 YNNKEL (reference sequence). For the CDR3, the DNA is TGTGCCAGCAGCCAAGATCTTGGCAGGGGGGTTTACACTGAAGCTTTCTTT. Its protein is CASSQDLGRGVYTEAFF.

This chain connects TRBV10-3 to TRBJ2-1; a weak D match, TRBD1 (6 bases). This CDR3 spans 17 amino acids. Germline V gene lookup returns CDR1 ENHRY and CDR2 SYGVKD. Trimming took 0 bases from V and 3 from J, leaving 15 bases between them. This chain's CDR3 is CAISESTPGQDYNEQFF. The CDR3 bases are TGTGCCATCAGTGAGTCAACTCCGGGACAAGACTACAATGAGCAGTTCTTC.

DNA of the CDR3: TGTGCCAGCAGTTTGTTAGTTAGCGGGGCTAGCACAGATACGCAGTATTTT. This sequence encodes CASSLLVSGASTDTQYF. The chain links TRBV6-2 or TRBV6-3 to TRBJ2-3, with 8 bases fitting TRBD2. This CDR3 has 17 residues. The V gene's germline CDR1 is MNHEY and CDR2 SVGEGT. V lost 4 bases and J lost 0; bases outside the gene matches: 9.

The J gene is TRBJ1-2, the V gene TRBV10-3; D gene ambiguous. This CDR3 has 13 residues. The germline V and J ends were trimmed by 6 bases and 6 bases, with 14 bases remaining between them. Germline CDR1 ENHRY, CDR2 SYGVKD. The CDR3 DNA follows: TGTGCCATCAGATCACAGCCATCCGATGGCTACACCTTC. It encodes CAIRSQPSDGYTF.

This rearrangement joins TRBV5-1 to TRBJ1-5; possibly TRBD1 for D (6 bases). Germline lookup yields CDR1 SGHRS and CDR2 YFSETQ. Trimming stripped 0 bases from V and 10 bases from J, with 11 bases between. The CDR3 extends over 13 amino acids. CDR3 in DNA: TGCGCCAGCAGCTTGGCCGAGGGGGGTCCCCAGCATTTT. This codes for CASSLAEGGPQHF.

The chain combines TRBV5-4 with TRBJ2-3; TRBD1 matches 7 bases. There are 16 residues in the CDR3. In germline, CDR1 is SGHNT, CDR2 YYREEE (reference sequence). Trimming cost V 5 bases and J 3 bases; bases outside gene matches: 12. In DNA, the CDR3 is TGTGCCAGCAGTTCAGGGACAGTCCTAGGGACAGATACGCAGTATTTT. Protein sequence: CASSSGTVLGTDTQYF.

The chain combines TRBV19 with TRBJ1-4; a weak D match, TRBD1 (5 bases). Germline V gene sequence: CDR1 LNHDA, CDR2 SQIVND (reference sequence). The CDR3 covers 15 residues. V was clipped by 9 bases and J by 0 bases, with 14 bases between them. CDR3 amino acids: CASSVLGATNEKLFF. The CDR3, as DNA: TGTGCCAGCTCCGTCCTGGGGGCAACTAATGAAAAACTGTTTTTT.

About this clone: The sample carries other DNA sequences with the same CDR3. The rearrangement links TRBV28 to TRBJ1-2; D is perhaps TRBD1 (5 bases). With 1 base removed from V and 5 bases from J, the gap between germline ends came to 20 bases. Germline assignment: CDR1 MDHEN and CDR2 SYDVKM. CDR3 length: 17 amino acids. In DNA form, the CDR3 reads TGTGCCAGCAGTTTATTACCGGGGACGGAAGCAGAATATGGCTACACCTTC. It yields the protein CASSLLPGTEAEYGYTF.

The chain carries TRBV15 and TRBJ1-2; D is ambiguous. The V gene lost 3 bases and the J gene lost 8 bases, with 13 bases spanning the gap. Germline V gene sequence: CDR1 LNHNV, CDR2 YYDKDF (reference sequence). This CDR3 spans 13 amino acids. The DNA of the CDR3 is TGTGCCACCAGCAGTGAACAAGGGAGGGGCTACACCTTC. Translation gives CATSSEQGRGYTF. Complete variable domain (other parts from reference TRBV15 and TRBJ1-2): DAMVIQNPRYQVTQFGKPVTLSCSQTLNHNVMYWYQQKSSQAPKLLFHYYDKDFNNEADTPDNFQSRRPNTSFCFLDIRSPGLGDTAMYLCATSSEQGRGYTFGSGTRLTVV.

The V call is TRBV11-3, the J call TRBJ1-3; 7 positions agree with TRBD1. Losses at the gene ends were 2 bases for V and 2 bases for J; bases not matched to a gene: 3. The germline V gene encodes CDR1 SGHNT and CDR2 YENEEA. The CDR3 spans 15 residues. The CDR3 is CASSLIGTAGNTIYF. DNA of the CDR3: TGTGCCAGCAGCTTAATCGGGACAGCTGGAAACACCATATATTTT. Full variable domain (rest looked up from reference TRBV11-3 and TRBJ1-3): EAGVVQSPRYKIIEKKQPVAFWCNPISGHNTLYWYLQNLGQGPELLIRYENEEAVDDSQLPKDRFSAERLKGVDSTLKIQPAELGDSAVYLCASSLIGTAGNTIYFGEGSWLTVV.

This sequence joins TRBV7-8 and TRBJ1-2, with TRBD1 matching 10 bases. Germline lookup yields CDR1 SGHVS and CDR2 FQNEAQ. J lost 8 bases, V lost 4 bases, and 10 bases had no gene match. The CDR3 length is 15 residues. CDR3 residues: CASSSRTGGTGGYTF. The CDR3 bases are TGTGCCAGCAGCTCCCGGACAGGGGGGACGGGAGGCTACACCTTC.

The gene calls are TRBV5-1 and TRBJ2-3; possible D gene TRBD2, 5 bases. Germline V lookup: CDR1 SGHRS, CDR2 YFSETQ. Between the trimmed V and J ends, which lost 0 bases and 2 bases, there was a span of 13 bases. This CDR3 spans 16 amino acids. CDR3 bases: TGCGCCAGCAGCTTGGGTCTAGCTCCCTCCACAGATACGCAGTATTTT. This translates into CASSLGLAPSTDTQYF. The variable domain in full, with the rest retrieved from reference TRBV5-1 and TRBJ2-3, is KAGVTQTPRYLIKTRGQQVTLSCSPISGHRSVSWYQQTPGQGLQFLFEYFSETQRNKGNFPGRFSGRQFSNSRSEMNVSTLELGDSALYLCASSLGLAPSTDTQYFGPGTRLTVL.

The chain employs TRBV7-2 and TRBJ1-2, with D possibly matching TRBD1 (6 bases). CDR1 and CDR2 from the germline V gene are SGHTA and FQGNSA. The CDR3 contains 18 residues. V lost 5 bases, J lost 0 bases, and 22 bases lay in between. The CDR3 sequence: CASSLRARGQSSNYGYTF. The CDR3 DNA reads as TGTGCCAGCAGCCTTAGGGCACGGGGGCAATCTTCTAACTATGGCTACACCTTC. The complete variable domain, with remaining parts taken from reference TRBV7-2 and TRBJ1-2, reads GAGVSQSPSNKVTEKGKDVELRCDPISGHTALYWYRQSLGQGLEFLIYFQGNSAPDKSGLPSDRFSAERTGGSVSTLTIQRTQQEDSAVYLCASSLRARGQSSNYGYTFGSGTRLTVV.